This T cell receptor (beta chain) was sequenced during a study of T cell repertoires in cytomegalovirus infection. TCRdb analysed the reads with MiXCR anew, one entry per CDR3 protein. The data hold around 530,000 distinct CDR3 sequences, with about 25% observed a single time. The CDR3 has 15 amino acids. V was clipped by 4 bases and J by 4 bases; unmatched bases: 7. Germline V gene sequence: CDR1 MDHEN, CDR2 SYDVKM. This clonotype was seen only a few times. Sample: PBMCs. This rearrangement joins TRBV28 to TRBJ2-3; TRBD1 matches 8 bases. This clonotype was obtained from a human donor in good health (CMV status not recorded). Some clones in this sample may be carry-over from other donors' samples. CDR3 sequence reads: CASSSRTGNADTQYF. The DNA for the CDR3 is TGTGCCAGCAGTTCCCGGACAGGGAATGCAGATACGCAGTATTTT.